A selection of T cell receptor beta chains follows, all from one sample in a study of molecular identifiers for immune sequencing clone quantification. TCRdb independently ran MiXCR on the PCR reads; one entry per CDR3 protein. The table has around 480,000 distinct CDR3 sequences, less than 30% seen once. Input material: naive CD8+ T cells from blood, with Jurkat cell RNA spiked in. These receptors originate from a human donor in good health. Some libraries in this study had Jurkat cell RNA spiked in. Both conserved end residues are part of each CDR3. A D gene is named only where the DNA matches it firmly. A clone size is listed for some rows: how often the clone was seen (once, few, many), or a class if it is expanded.

d_gene	v_gene	j_gene	abundance	CDR3nt	CDR3aa
TRBD2	TRBV7-3	TRBJ2-7	many	TGTGCCAGCAGACTACCGGGGACTAGCGGGAGGTCCTACGAGCAGTACTTC	CASRLPGTSGRSYEQYF
TRBD2	TRBV3-1	TRBJ2-3	-	TGTGCCAGCAGCGCCCAACCGGGACTAGCGGACACAGATATGCAGTATTTT	CASSAQPGLADTDMQYF
-	TRBV9	TRBJ2-3	few	TGTGCCAGCAGCCCTCGGTGGATGGCCGCAGATACGCAGTATTTT	CASSPRWMAADTQYF
-	TRBV7-8	TRBJ2-5	-	TGTGCCAGCAGCCCCGACTCATGGGCCATTGGGGAGACCCAGTACTTC	CASSPDSWAIGETQYF
TRBD2	TRBV4-3	TRBJ2-7	few	TGCGCCAGCAGCCAAGAAAGACTAGCGGGAGGGCCCTCCTACGAGCAGTACTTC	CASSQERLAGGPSYEQYF
-	TRBV20-1	TRBJ2-2	few	TGCAGTGTCTATCCGCTTAGGGCCGATATCCTCACCGGGGAGCTGTTTTTT	CSVYPLRADILTGELFF
-	TRBV12-3/TRBV12-4	TRBJ2-6	few	TGTGCCAGCCGGAGGGCAGGGGGAGGGTCTGGGGCCAACGTCCTGACTTTC	CASRRAGGGSGANVLTF
TRBD1	TRBV7-9	TRBJ2-5	-	TGTGCCAGCAGCTTAGCGGGACAGTTCCAACGGACCCAGTACTTC	CASSLAGQFQRTQYF
-	TRBV7-9	TRBJ2-5	few	TGTGCCAGCAGCTCCATCCTCGCCCGGACTGGGCAAGAGACCCAGTACTTC	CASSSILARTGQETQYF
-	TRBV6-6	TRBJ2-7	-	TGTGCCAGCAGTTACTCGACCCAGGACGAGCAGTACTTC	CASSYSTQDEQYF
TRBD2	TRBV15	TRBJ2-7	once	TGTGCCACCAGCAGTAGACTAGCGGGGGGCCTAGACTACGAGCAGTACTTC	CATSSRLAGGLDYEQYF
-	TRBV7-9	TRBJ2-3	many	TGTGCCAGCAGCTTAAGGTTGGGGAGCACAGATACGCAGTATTTT	CASSLRLGSTDTQYF